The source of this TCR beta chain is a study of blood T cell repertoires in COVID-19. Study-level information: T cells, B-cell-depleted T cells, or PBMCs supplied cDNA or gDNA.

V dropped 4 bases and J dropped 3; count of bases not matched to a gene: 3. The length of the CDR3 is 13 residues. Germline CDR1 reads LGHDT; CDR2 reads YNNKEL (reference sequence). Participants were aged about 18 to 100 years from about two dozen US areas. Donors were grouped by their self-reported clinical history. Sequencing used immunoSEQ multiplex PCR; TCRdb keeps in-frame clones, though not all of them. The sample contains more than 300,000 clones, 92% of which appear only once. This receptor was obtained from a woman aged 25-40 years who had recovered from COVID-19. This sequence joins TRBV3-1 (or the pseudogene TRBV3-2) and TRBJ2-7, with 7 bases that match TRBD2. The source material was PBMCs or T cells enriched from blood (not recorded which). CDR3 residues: CASSPRGDYEQYF. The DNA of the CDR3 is TGTGCCAGCAGCCCCCGGGGGGACTACGAGCAGTACTTC.